A selection of T cell receptor beta chains follows, all from one sample in a study of response to subunit inactivated influenza vaccine. Each CDR3 protein gets one entry after TCRdb re-called the RT-PCR reads with MiXCR. The table has about 540,000 distinct CDR3 sequences, roughly 25% seen once. These same data were also listed under a study on T cells expressing NK-cell markers.

The sample in question was CD4+ T cells sorted from PBMCs, obtained approximately 12 days after vaccination. These receptors were collected from a man aged 50 to 59 who received an inactivated influenza vaccine. CDR3s include the opening cysteine and the closing phenylalanine or tryptophan. The order of the fields is clone size, CDR3 length, V gene, D gene, J gene, CDR3 DNA, CDR3 protein. The D gene is left open where the match is weak. Clone sizes are given selectively: once, few, many, or a class where the clone is expanded.

-	16	TRBV4-3	TRBD2	TRBJ2-3	TGCGCCAGCAGCCAGGGGTCGGTAGCGGGGGCCTCGCCGCAGTATTTT	CASSQGSVAGASPQYF
few	14	TRBV3-1	TRBD1	TRBJ1-2	TGTGCCAGCAGCCAGACAGGGATGGACTATGGCTACACCTTC	CASSQTGMDYGYTF
-	17	TRBV18	-	TRBJ1-4	TGTGCCAGCTCCCGACGCCTGGAGTGGGGAGAAGATGAAAAACTGTTTTTT	CASSRRLEWGEDEKLFF
-	13	TRBV6-5	-	TRBJ2-7	TGTGCCAGCAGTTACTCGGGGGGAGCCGAGCAGTACTTC	CASSYSGGAEQYF
-	15	TRBV6-1	TRBD2	TRBJ2-3	TGTGCCAGCAGCCGACTAGCGGAAAGCACAGATACGCAGTATTTT	CASSRLAESTDTQYF
few	16	TRBV6-5	-	TRBJ2-1	TGTGCCAGCAGTCTCACTCCAGACAGGTCCTACAATGAGCAGTTCTTC	CASSLTPDRSYNEQFF
few	15	TRBV7-8	-	TRBJ2-3	TGTGCCAGCAGGAGACGGACCCCTAGCACAGATACGCAGTATTTT	CASRRRTPSTDTQYF
-	15	TRBV5-1	-	TRBJ1-1	TGCGCCAGCAGCTTGTTAGGGCAGAAGAACACTGAAGCTTTCTTT	CASSLLGQKNTEAFF
-	14	TRBV29-1	-	TRBJ2-2	TGCAGCGTTTTCATAGGCAGCCTCACCGGGGAGCTGTTTTTT	CSVFIGSLTGELFF
few	14	TRBV29-1	TRBD1	TRBJ2-5	TGCAGCGTTACGATCGGGACAGCTCAAGAGACCCAGTACTTC	CSVTIGTAQETQYF
many	17	TRBV7-2	-	TRBJ2-7	TGTGCCAGCAGCTTTCGGGGAACAGCGGGCCCGTCCTACGAGCAGTACTTC	CASSFRGTAGPSYEQYF
few	14	TRBV6-5	-	TRBJ2-7	TGTGCCAGCAGTTATAGAAGGACCCTCTACGAGCAGTACTTC	CASSYRRTLYEQYF
-	17	TRBV5-4	-	TRBJ2-6	TGTGCCAGCAGCCCAGGAATTACACACTCTGGGGCCAACGTCCTGACTTTC	CASSPGITHSGANVLTF
-	15	TRBV6-2/TRBV6-3	TRBD1	TRBJ2-1	TGTGCCAGCAAACCTATGGGACAGGGGGCCAATGAGCAGTTCTTC	CASKPMGQGANEQFF
-	12	TRBV25-1	-	TRBJ1-5	TGTGCCAGCAGTGGGCGGGATCAGCCCCAGCATTTT	CASSGRDQPQHF
-	12	TRBV7-2	-	TRBJ2-7	TGTGCCAGCAGCTTATCTAGCGTTGAGCAGTACTTC	CASSLSSVEQYF
-	13	TRBV30	-	TRBJ1-2	TGTGCCTGGAGTGTAGCCAGGAACTATGGCTACACCTTC	CAWSVARNYGYTF
few	15	TRBV7-3	TRBD1	TRBJ2-1	TGTGCCAGCAGCTCTACCGGGACAGGGTATAATGAGCAGTTCTTC	CASSSTGTGYNEQFF
many	12	TRBV29-1	-	TRBJ2-1	TGCAGCGTTCGAGGCGGCGGCAATGAGCAGTTCTTC	CSVRGGGNEQFF
-	13	TRBV3-1	-	TRBJ2-1	TGTGCCAGCAGCCAAGATGCGGGATATGAGCAGTTCTTC	CASSQDAGYEQFF
few	15	TRBV4-3	-	TRBJ2-5	TGCGCCAGCAGCCAAGGAACAGGGTTTTCGGAGACCCAGTACTTC	CASSQGTGFSETQYF
-	15	TRBV6-2/TRBV6-3	TRBD2	TRBJ2-3	TGTGCCAGCAGTTACTTTGGCGGGAGGACAGATACGCAGTATTTT	CASSYFGGRTDTQYF
few	14	TRBV12-3/TRBV12-4	-	TRBJ2-1	TGTGCCAGCAGTAACCCCGGGAGCTACAATGAGCAGTTCTTC	CASSNPGSYNEQFF
-	12	TRBV7-9	-	TRBJ2-1	TGTGCCAGCAGCTTACAGGGATTCAAGCAGTTCTTC	CASSLQGFKQFF
-	15	TRBV20-1	TRBD2	TRBJ2-3	TGCAGTGCCCTGCTACCTGCTAGCGGCATGGATACGCAGTATTTT	CSALLPASGMDTQYF
many	15	TRBV20-1	TRBD2	TRBJ2-1	TGCAGTGCTACCCCCGAGCGGGGCCGGATCAATGAGCAGTTCTTC	CSATPERGRINEQFF
-	15	TRBV5-1	TRBD1	TRBJ2-7	TGCGCCAGCAGCTTGGCCCAGGACAGGGGGTCCGAGCAGTACTTC	CASSLAQDRGSEQYF
-	13	TRBV5-1	-	TRBJ2-1	TGCGCCAGCAGCGCGCGACAAGACAATGAGCAGTTCTTC	CASSARQDNEQFF
few	15	TRBV29-1	-	TRBJ2-1	TGCAGCGTTGATCGGAGGGGCAGCTCCTACAATGAGCAGTTCTTC	CSVDRRGSSYNEQFF
few	16	TRBV12-3/TRBV12-4	TRBD2	TRBJ2-1	TGTGCCAGCAGCCATCAAGCGGGGAGCTCCTACAATGAGCAGTTCTTC	CASSHQAGSSYNEQFF
many	11	TRBV29-1	TRBD1	TRBJ2-7	TGCAGCGGCAGGACAGGGGGCGAGCAGTACTTC	CSGRTGGEQYF
-	12	TRBV20-1	-	TRBJ1-1	TGCAGTGCTAGATCTGTGGAGGCTGAAGCTTTCTTT	CSARSVEAEAFF
-	17	TRBV7-9	TRBD1	TRBJ1-5	TGTGCCAGCAGCTTAGAACCCACAGGGGCTCGGGATCAGCCCCAGCATTTT	CASSLEPTGARDQPQHF
many	16	TRBV12-3/TRBV12-4	-	TRBJ2-1	TGTGCCAGCAGTTTAGGGTTAGCGGACTATTACAATGAGCAGTTCTTC	CASSLGLADYYNEQFF
-	14	TRBV5-1	-	TRBJ1-1	TGCGCCAGCAGCCCTGGGACAAAAGGTAGAGAAGCTTTCTTT	CASSPGTKGREAFF
-	16	TRBV7-8	-	TRBJ2-1	TGTGCCAGTACCCACCGGGACTCCCGGTCCTACAATGAGCAGTTCTTC	CASTHRDSRSYNEQFF
few	15	TRBV6-2/TRBV6-3	TRBD2	TRBJ2-7	TGTGCCAGCACCACACTAGCGGGAGGTTCCTACGAGCAGTACTTC	CASTTLAGGSYEQYF
-	16	TRBV4-1	-	TRBJ2-3	TGCGCCAGCAGCAGAGAGGACAGACCCAGCACAGATACGCAGTATTTT	CASSREDRPSTDTQYF
-	12	TRBV20-1	-	TRBJ1-1	TGCAGTGCTAGAGATTTGCAGAGTGAAGCTTTCTTT	CSARDLQSEAFF
many	14	TRBV11-2	TRBD2	TRBJ2-7	TGTGCCAGCAGCTCGTTCCGGGACTACCCGAGACAGTACTTC	CASSSFRDYPRQYF
-	13	TRBV28	TRBD2	TRBJ2-1	TGTGCCAGCAGTCCCAGACTAGCCAATGAGCAGTTCTTC	CASSPRLANEQFF
-	14	TRBV20-1	-	TRBJ2-3	TGCAGTGCCGCCTACCGGGTTAGCACAGATACGCAGTATTTT	CSAAYRVSTDTQYF
few	15	TRBV15	-	TRBJ2-3	TGTGCCACCAGCAGAGTGGGCAGTTTCACAGATACGCAGTATTTT	CATSRVGSFTDTQYF
-	15	TRBV30	TRBD1	TRBJ2-3	TGTGCCTGGAGTGTACAGGGGGCCTACACAGATACGCAGTATTTT	CAWSVQGAYTDTQYF
-	15	TRBV29-1	TRBD1	TRBJ2-4	TGCAGCGCCTCCTCTCGGGGACAGGGGGCTGACATTCAGTACTTC	CSASSRGQGADIQYF
-	15	TRBV29-1	-	TRBJ2-1	TGCAGCATTAAGAGAGGGAGCTCTGGAAACAATGAGCAGTTCTTC	CSIKRGSSGNNEQFF
-	18	TRBV12-3/TRBV12-4	TRBD2	TRBJ2-1	TGTGCCAGCAGTCCGACTAGCGGGGGCCCGATCTCCTACAATGAGCAGTTCTTC	CASSPTSGGPISYNEQFF
-	13	TRBV7-2	-	TRBJ2-1	TGTGCCAGCAGCTTAACTGTAAGGGATGAGCAGTTCTTC	CASSLTVRDEQFF
-	15	TRBV10-2	TRBD2	TRBJ2-5	TGCGCCAGCAGAAGATGGACTAGCGGGGTAGAGACCCAGTACTTC	CASRRWTSGVETQYF
-	13	TRBV5-5	-	TRBJ1-1	TGTGCCAGCAGCATCCGATCGGACACTGAAGCTTTCTTT	CASSIRSDTEAFF